This T cell receptor beta chain was profiled in a study of beta chain features in type 1 diabetes. Study results and caveats: In all four CD4+ subsets, TCRB CDR3 length was significantly, moderately reduced in type 1 diabetes.

As to this clone: Its target is not known.

The CDR3 loop spans 13 amino acids. Germline V lookup: CDR1 MGHDK, CDR2 SYGVNS. Trimming took 5 bases from V and 3 from J, leaving 10 bases between them. The sequenced template was cDNA made from the entire isolated RNA. The table came from immunoSEQ multiplex PCR; TCRdb's copy has only in-frame clones and leaves some out. The data show some 48,000 clones, approximately 43% seen once. The sequence was obtained from a man in his thirties or forties with type 1 diabetes. The sample was stem cell memory CD4+ T cells from blood. The chain combines TRBV25-1 with TRBJ1-1, with D hard to call. The CDR3 region is CASSLGGDTEAFF. Written as DNA, the CDR3 is TGTGCCAGCAGTCTCGGCGGAGACACTGAAGCTTTCTTT.